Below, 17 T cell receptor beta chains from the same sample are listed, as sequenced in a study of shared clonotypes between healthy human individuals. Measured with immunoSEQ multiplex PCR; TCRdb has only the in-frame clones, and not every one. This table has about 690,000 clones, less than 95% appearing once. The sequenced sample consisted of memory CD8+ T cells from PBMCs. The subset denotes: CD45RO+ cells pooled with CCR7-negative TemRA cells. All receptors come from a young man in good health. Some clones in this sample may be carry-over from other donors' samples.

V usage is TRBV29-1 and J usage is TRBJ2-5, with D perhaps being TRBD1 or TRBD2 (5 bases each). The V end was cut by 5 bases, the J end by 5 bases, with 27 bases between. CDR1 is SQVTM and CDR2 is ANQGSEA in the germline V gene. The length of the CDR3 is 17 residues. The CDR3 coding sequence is TGCAGCGTTTCACCAAAGAGTCCGGGGCCTGTACGTGAGACCCAGTACTTC. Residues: CSVSPKSPGPVRETQYF.

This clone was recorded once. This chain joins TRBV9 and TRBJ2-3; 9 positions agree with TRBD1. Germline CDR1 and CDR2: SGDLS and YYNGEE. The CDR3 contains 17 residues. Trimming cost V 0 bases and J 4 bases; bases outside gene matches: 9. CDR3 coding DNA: TGTGCCAGCAGCGTAGAGAGGGACAGGGTATCCCCAGATACGCAGTATTTT. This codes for CASSVERDRVSPDTQYF.

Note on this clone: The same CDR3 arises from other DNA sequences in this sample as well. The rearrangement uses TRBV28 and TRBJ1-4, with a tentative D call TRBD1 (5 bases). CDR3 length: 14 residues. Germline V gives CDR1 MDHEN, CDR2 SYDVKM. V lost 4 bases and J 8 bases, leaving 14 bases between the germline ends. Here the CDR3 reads CASSSVRGKEKLFF. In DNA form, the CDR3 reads TGTGCCAGCAGTTCTGTCCGGGGGAAAGAAAAACTGTTTTTT.

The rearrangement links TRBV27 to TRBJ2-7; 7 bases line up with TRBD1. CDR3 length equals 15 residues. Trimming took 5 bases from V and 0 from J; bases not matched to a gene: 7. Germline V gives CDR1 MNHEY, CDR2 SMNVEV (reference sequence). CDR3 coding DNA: TGTGCCAGCAGTGGCCGGGACAGCTACTCCTACGAGCAGTACTTC. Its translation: CASSGRDSYSYEQYF.

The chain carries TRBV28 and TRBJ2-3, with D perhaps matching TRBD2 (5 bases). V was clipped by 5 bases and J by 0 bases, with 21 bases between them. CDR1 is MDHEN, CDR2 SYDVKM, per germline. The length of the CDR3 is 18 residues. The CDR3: CASSHRHLLRASTDTQYF. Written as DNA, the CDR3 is TGTGCCAGCAGTCACAGACACCTGCTGAGGGCTAGCACAGATACGCAGTATTTT.

The chain's CDR3 is CASSLTLQGGGYTF. CDR3 DNA: TGTGCCAGCAGCTTAACCCTACAGGGTGGAGGCTACACCTTC. This sequence joins TRBV7-6 and TRBJ1-2; weak D call: TRBD1 (6 bases). CDR3 length equals 14 residues. V lost 2 bases and J 8 bases, leaving 15 bases between the germline ends. Germline V gene lookup returns CDR1 SGHVS and CDR2 FNYEAQ.

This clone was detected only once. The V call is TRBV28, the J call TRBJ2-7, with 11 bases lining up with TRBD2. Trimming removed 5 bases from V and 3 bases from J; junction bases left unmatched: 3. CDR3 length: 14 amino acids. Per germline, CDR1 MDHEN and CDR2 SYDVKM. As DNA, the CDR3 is TGTGCCAGCAGTCCCCTAGCGGGAGGCTACGAGCAGTACTTC. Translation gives CASSPLAGGYEQYF.

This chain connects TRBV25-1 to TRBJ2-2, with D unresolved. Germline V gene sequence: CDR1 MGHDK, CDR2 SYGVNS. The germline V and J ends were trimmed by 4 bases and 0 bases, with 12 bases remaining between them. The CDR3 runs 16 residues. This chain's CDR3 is CASSGRQGPNTGELFF. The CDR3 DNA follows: TGTGCCAGCAGTGGCAGACAAGGTCCGAACACCGGGGAGCTGTTTTTT. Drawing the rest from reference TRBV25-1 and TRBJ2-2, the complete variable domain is EADIYQTPRYLVIGTGKKITLECSQTMGHDKMYWYQQDPGMELHLIHYSYGVNSTEKGDLSSESTVSRIRTEHFPLTLESARPSHTSQYLCASSGRQGPNTGELFFGEGSRLTVL.

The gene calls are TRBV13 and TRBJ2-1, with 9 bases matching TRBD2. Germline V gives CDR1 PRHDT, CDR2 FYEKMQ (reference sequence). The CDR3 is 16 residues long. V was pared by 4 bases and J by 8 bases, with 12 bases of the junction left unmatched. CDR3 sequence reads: CASSSNLAGVLDEQFF. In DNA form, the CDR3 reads TGTGCCAGCAGCTCGAACTTAGCGGGAGTCCTAGATGAGCAGTTCTTC.

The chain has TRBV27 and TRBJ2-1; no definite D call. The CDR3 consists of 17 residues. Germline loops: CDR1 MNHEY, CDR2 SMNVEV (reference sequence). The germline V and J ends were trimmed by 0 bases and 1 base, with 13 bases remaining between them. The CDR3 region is CASSLSASVLSYNEQFF. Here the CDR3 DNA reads TGTGCCAGCAGTTTATCGGCGAGCGTGCTTTCCTACAATGAGCAGTTCTTC.

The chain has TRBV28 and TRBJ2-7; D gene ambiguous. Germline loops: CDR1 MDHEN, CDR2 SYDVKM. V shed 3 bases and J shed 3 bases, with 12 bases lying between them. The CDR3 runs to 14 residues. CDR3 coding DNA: TGTGCCAGCAGTTTGGTAGGGCCCCTCTACGAGCAGTACTTC. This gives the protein CASSLVGPLYEQYF.

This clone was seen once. The CDR3 coding sequence is TGTGCCAGCAGCTTGGCACGGGACAGGGGTCGAGGCGGGCAGCATTTT. This codes for CASSLARDRGRGGQHF. V is TRBV5-5 and J is TRBJ1-5, with 10 positions matching TRBD1. The germline gives CDR1 SGHKS, CDR2 YYEKEE (reference sequence). The ends lost 0 bases at V and 13 bases at J; junction bases unmatched: 13. The CDR3 has 16 residues. The variable domain in full, completed from reference TRBV5-5 and TRBJ1-5, reads DAGVTQSPTHLIKTRGQQVTLRCSPISGHKSVSWYQQVLGQGPQFIFQYYEKEERGRGNFPDRFSARQFPNYSSELNVNALLLGDSALYLCASSLARDRGRGGQHFGDGTRLSIL.

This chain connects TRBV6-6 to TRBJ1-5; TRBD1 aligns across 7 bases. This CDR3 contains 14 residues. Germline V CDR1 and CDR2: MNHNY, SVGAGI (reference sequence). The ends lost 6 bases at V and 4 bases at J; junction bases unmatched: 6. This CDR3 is CASRLDRANQPQHF. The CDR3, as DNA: TGTGCCAGCAGACTAGACAGGGCGAATCAGCCCCAGCATTTT.

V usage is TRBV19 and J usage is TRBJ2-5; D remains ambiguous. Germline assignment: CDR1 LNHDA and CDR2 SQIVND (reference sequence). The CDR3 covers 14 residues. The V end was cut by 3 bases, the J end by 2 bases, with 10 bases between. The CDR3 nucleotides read TGTGCCAGTAGTATTGCGGCTGATCAAGAGACCCAGTACTTC. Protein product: CASSIAADQETQYF.

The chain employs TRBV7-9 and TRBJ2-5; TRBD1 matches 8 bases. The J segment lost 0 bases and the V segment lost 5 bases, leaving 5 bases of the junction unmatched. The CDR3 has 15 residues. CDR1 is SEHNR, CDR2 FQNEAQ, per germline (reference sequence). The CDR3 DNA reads TGTGCCAGCAGCGCCCGACAGGGGAACCAAGAGACCCAGTACTTC. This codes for CASSARQGNQETQYF.

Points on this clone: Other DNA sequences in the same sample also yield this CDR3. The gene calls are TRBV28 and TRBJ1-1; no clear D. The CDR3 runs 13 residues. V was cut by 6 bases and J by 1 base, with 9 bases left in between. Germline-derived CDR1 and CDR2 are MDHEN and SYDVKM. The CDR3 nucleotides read TGTGCCAGCAGCTTAGAGGGGAACACTGAAGCTTTCTTT. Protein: CASSLEGNTEAFF.

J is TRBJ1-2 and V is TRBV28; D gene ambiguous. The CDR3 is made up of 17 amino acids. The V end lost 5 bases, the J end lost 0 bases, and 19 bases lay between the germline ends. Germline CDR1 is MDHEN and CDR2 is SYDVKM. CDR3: CASSTQLAGAANYGYTF. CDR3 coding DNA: TGTGCCAGCAGTACTCAACTCGCAGGTGCTGCTAACTATGGCTACACCTTC.